The rows below give T cell receptor beta chains drawn from one sample of a study of T-cell reconstitution after alpha-beta-depleted transplantation in children. TCRdb re-analysed the PCR reads in MiXCR, keeping a single row per CDR3 protein. The repertoire includes about 440,000 distinct CDR3 sequences, around two fifths of them detected once, and 25% to 30% sits in the top ten. Sequenced material: PBMCs, taken before TCRalphabeta/CD19-depleted stem cell transplant. The receptors here all came from a girl aged 2 to 10 with aplastic anemia, due to receive a stem cell transplant. The CDR3 runs from the conserved cysteine through the conserved F or W. A D gene is named only where the DNA matches it firmly. Clone size is not always given. Where it is, it says once, few, many or a class for expanded clones.

-,-,TRBJ1-1,TRBV20-1,TGCAGTGCTAGTATAACTAGTTACACTGAAGCTTTCTTT,CSASITSYTEAFF
-,-,TRBJ2-7,TRBV29-1,TGCAGCGTCTCCGACAACTACGAGCAGTACTTC,CSVSDNYEQYF
many,-,TRBJ1-1,TRBV5-5,TGTGCCAGCAGCTTGTCACCCTGGGTGACTGAAGCTTTCTTT,CASSLSPWVTEAFF
few,TRBD2,TRBJ2-1,TRBV12-3/TRBV12-4,TGTGCCAGCAGTTCCCGGGTAGCGGGTAATGAGCAGTTCTTC,CASSSRVAGNEQFF
-,TRBD1,TRBJ2-3,TRBV5-4,TGTGCCAGCAGCTTGTTTTCCGGACAGGGGGACGCAGATACGCAGTATTTT,CASSLFSGQGDADTQYF
many,-,TRBJ1-2,TRBV5-1,TGCGCCAGCAGCCCCCAGACTCCCATCGGCTATGGCTACACCTTC,CASSPQTPIGYGYTF
few,TRBD2,TRBJ2-7,TRBV27,TGTGCCAGCTGCGGGACTAGCGGGAGGCCCTGCTACGAGCAGTACTTC,CASCGTSGRPCYEQYF
-,-,TRBJ2-5,TRBV20-1,TGCAGTGCTAGGCGGACAGCTCAAGAGACCCAGTACTTC,CSARRTAQETQYF
-,-,TRBJ2-7,TRBV6-1,TGTGCCAGCAGTGCGTCGCCGGGACTGGCCTCCTACGAGCAGTACTTC,CASSASPGLASYEQYF
once,TRBD2,TRBJ2-1,TRBV7-2,TGTGCCAGCAGCTTAAGGGGACTAGCTTACAATGAGCAGTTCTTC,CASSLRGLAYNEQFF
-,TRBD2,TRBJ2-3,TRBV18,TGTGCCAGCTCAAGGACTAGCGGGATAGATACGCAGTATTTT,CASSRTSGIDTQYF
few,TRBD1,TRBJ2-4,TRBV12-3/TRBV12-4,TGTGCCAGCAGTTTAAGCTTCACAGGGGGGAATCTAGCCAAAAACATTCAGTACTTC,CASSLSFTGGNLAKNIQYF
many,-,TRBJ2-2,TRBV3-1,TGTGCCAGCAGCCAAGCACCTACCTTATCCGGGGAGCTGTTTTTT,CASSQAPTLSGELFF
-,TRBD1,TRBJ2-1,TRBV20-1,TGCAGTGGGGGACAGGTTAACAATGAGCAGTTCTTC,CSGGQVNNEQFF